This TCR beta chain was recorded in a study of radiotherapy plus CTLA-4 blockade in lung cancer. Study overall: Of all patients, around 18% responded objectively and 30% to 35% showed disease control. Study-wide results and limits: The best predictor of response was reported to be early blood T cell clone dynamics, with interferon-beta. Radiotherapy plus ipilimumab was followed by expansion in blood of tumor-derived TCR clones.

The table came from immunoSEQ multiplex PCR; TCRdb's copy has only in-frame clones and leaves some out. This sample yields roughly 50,000 clones, of which about 88% are seen a single time; 7.8% belongs to the top ten. It was focal radiation plus CTLA-4 blockade with ipilimumab that patients with chemo-refractory metastatic non-small-cell lung cancer received. This CDR3 comprises 11 residues. Trimming took 3 bases from V and 5 from J, leaving 4 bases between them. From germline, CDR1 is MDHEN and CDR2 SYDVKM. Concerning this clone: Its antigen remains unknown. Other nucleotide sequences in the sample specify the same CDR3.

The input for sequencing was peripheral blood, taken from a patient treated with radiotherapy plus ipilimumab. The origin of this receptor is a human donor with non-small cell lung cancer whose response to radiotherapy plus ipilimumab could not be evaluated. The chain has TRBV28 and TRBJ1-1; D is unresolved. CDR3 bases: TGTGCCAGCAGTTTGAGAACTGAAGCTTTCTTT. Amino acids: CASSLRTEAFF. The full variable domain, with the rest looked up from reference TRBV28 and TRBJ1-1, is DVKVTQSSRYLVKRTGEKVFLECVQDMDHENMFWYRQDPGLGLRLIYFSYDVKMKEKGDIPEGYSVSREKKERFSLILESASTNQTSMYLCASSLRTEAFFGQGTRLTVV.